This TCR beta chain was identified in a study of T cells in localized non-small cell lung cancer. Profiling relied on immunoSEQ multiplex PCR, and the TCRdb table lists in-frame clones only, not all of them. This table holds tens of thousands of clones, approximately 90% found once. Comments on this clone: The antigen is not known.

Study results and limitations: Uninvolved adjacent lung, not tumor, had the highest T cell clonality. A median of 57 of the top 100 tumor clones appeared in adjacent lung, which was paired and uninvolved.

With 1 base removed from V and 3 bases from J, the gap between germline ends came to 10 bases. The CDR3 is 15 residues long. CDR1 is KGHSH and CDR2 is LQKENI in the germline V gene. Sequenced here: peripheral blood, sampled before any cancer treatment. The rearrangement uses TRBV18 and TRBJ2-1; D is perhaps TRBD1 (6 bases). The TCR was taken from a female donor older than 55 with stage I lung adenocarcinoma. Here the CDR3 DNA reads TGTGCCAGCTCACCACGACAGGTCTTCTACAATGAGCAGTTCTTC. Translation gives CASSPRQVFYNEQFF.